Following are 5 T cell receptor beta chains from one sample sequenced in a study of T cells expressing NK-cell markers (dated by TCRdb to about 2020). Preparation of the library involved 5' RACE. Sequencing was performed on an Illumina HiSeq 2000. Each CDR3 protein sequence appears as one entry after TCRdb reprocessed the reads, and no DNA is included. The sample table holds approximately 380,000 distinct CDR3 sequences. The ten largest clonotypes hold 5.2% of the sample. The sample was blood T cells: a sorted CD56 or NKG2C T cell subset, CD4+ or CD8+ T cells, or bulk PBMC T cells (not recorded which). Source of these receptors: a man aged 18-75 years in good health.

The rearrangement links TRBV29-1 to TRBJ1-1; TCRdb's assignment of TRBD1 cannot be checked, as there is no DNA. CDR1 is SQVTM and CDR2 is ANQGSEA in the germline V gene. This CDR3 is built from 13 residues. The CDR3 region is CSVRQLMNTEAFF.

This rearrangement joins TRBV3-1 to TRBJ2-3; TCRdb returns TRBD1, unconfirmable since there is no DNA. CDR3 size: 17 residues. Germline V gives CDR1 LGHDT, CDR2 YNNKEL (reference sequence). CDR3 loop: CASSQKQGPWSPDTQYF.

This sequence joins TRBV5-6 and TRBJ1-2; TCRdb gives TRBD1 as the D gene, but with no DNA this cannot be confirmed. CDR1 SGHDT and CDR2 YYEEEE come from the germline V gene. The CDR3 has 15 residues. The CDR3 protein is CASSFDPGQVDGYTF.

The rearrangement uses TRBV4-2 and TRBJ2-3; the TRBD2 assignment by TCRdb is unverifiable without DNA. CDR1 LGHNA and CDR2 YNFKEQ come from the germline V gene. This CDR3 is 16 amino acids long. The CDR3 loop is CASSQRLAGEGDTQYF.

The rearrangement joins TRBV11-2 to TRBJ2-1; no DNA is available, so the TRBD2 call from TCRdb remains unchecked. The CDR3 totals 14 residues. CDR1 SGHAT and CDR2 FQNNGV come from the germline V gene. This CDR3 reads CASSLESSGNRQFF.